Given below is one T cell receptor beta chain in context. This entry belongs to a study of CD8 T cells in Susac syndrome. The CDR3 runs to 15 residues. Germline CDR1 DFQATT, CDR2 SNEGSKA (reference sequence). With 6 bases clipped from V and 3 bases from J, the junction kept 8 bases outside the gene matches. cDNA came from around 0.5 to 1 ug RNA primed by random hexamers. TCRdb reprocessed the immunoSEQ multiplex PCR reads with MiXCR, giving one entry per CDR3 protein. The sample lists about 140,000 distinct CDR3 sequences; 85% to 95% were seen once. The source is a human donor with Susac syndrome. Sample: CD4+ T cells from PBMCs. The chain employs TRBV20-1 and TRBJ2-3, with TRBD2 matching 11 bases. DNA of the CDR3: TGCAGTGCCCCCCAACCTAGCGGGGGGACAGATACGCAGTATTTT. As protein: CSAPQPSGGTDTQYF.